A selection of T cell receptor beta chains follows, all from one sample in a study of lymphopenia after photon versus proton radiotherapy. Repertoires were generated with immunoSEQ multiplex PCR, while TCRdb's copy carries only in-frame clones and drops some. The sample has around 30,000 clones, 89% seen once. Sequenced material: peripheral blood, taken from a patient treated with proton-based radiotherapy. The receptor set was obtained from a woman in her 70s with pancreatic cancer. Some clones in this sample may be carry-over from other donors' samples. Both conserved end residues are part of each CDR3. A D gene is named only where the DNA matches it firmly. Clone sizes are given selectively: once, few, many, or a class where the clone is expanded.

v_call,j_call,d_call,clone_size,cdr3_nt,cdr3_aa
TRBV7-9,TRBJ1-4,NA,NA,TGTGCCAGCAGCTACCCCTCGACGACTAATGAAAAACTGTTTTTT,CASSYPSTTNEKLFF
TRBV18,TRBJ2-5,TRBD2,NA,TGTGCCAGCTCACCAGCGACTAGCTGGAAAGAGACCCAGTACTTC,CASSPATSWKETQYF
TRBV19,TRBJ1-5,TRBD1,NA,TGTGCCACTGGGGGGACAGCTAGCAATCAGCCCCAGCATTTT,CATGGTASNQPQHF
TRBV6-6,TRBJ2-3,TRBD2,NA,TGTGCCAGCAGTGCATCTAGCGGGGGAAGCACAGATACGCAGTATTTT,CASSASSGGSTDTQYF
TRBV14,TRBJ2-5,NA,NA,TGTGCCAGCAGCCAAGATCTGGGGCAGACCCAGTACTTC,CASSQDLGQTQYF
TRBV21-1,TRBJ1-2,NA,NA,TGTGCCAGCAGCAAAGCGCTTCCCGGCTACACCTTC,CASSKALPGYTF
TRBV7-7,TRBJ1-1,NA,NA,TGTGCTAGCAGCTTAAGCAGAACCACTGAAGCTTTCTTT,CASSLSRTTEAFF
TRBV10-3,TRBJ1-1,NA,NA,TGTGCCACCCAACCGGAGGAAATAGCCGCGGCTTTCTTT,CATQPEEIAAAFF
TRBV28,TRBJ1-6,NA,NA,TGTGCCAGCAGTTTGGGGGACGGATTAAATTCACCCCTCCACTTT,CASSLGDGLNSPLHF
TRBV7-2,TRBJ2-7,NA,NA,TGTGCCAGCAGCGGGACTTTCCAGTCCTACGAGCAGTACTTC,CASSGTFQSYEQYF
TRBV6-5,TRBJ2-7,TRBD1,NA,TGTGCCAGCAGGCCGGGACAGCACTACGAGCAGTACTTC,CASRPGQHYEQYF
TRBV18,TRBJ2-5,TRBD1,NA,TGTGCCAGCAAATGGACAGGGTCGGAGGAGACCCAGTACTTC,CASKWTGSEETQYF
TRBV27,TRBJ2-2,NA,NA,TGTGCCAGCAGTTTAGAGGGGAGGGAGCTGTTTTTT,CASSLEGRELFF
TRBV19,TRBJ2-1,NA,few,TGTGCCAGTAGTATCAACCCGTCCGCAACTAATGAGCAGTTCTTC,CASSINPSATNEQFF
TRBV2,TRBJ1-5,TRBD1,NA,TGTGCCAGCAGTGTCCACGGGACAGGGATGAATCAGCCCCAGCATTTT,CASSVHGTGMNQPQHF
TRBV7-9,TRBJ2-2,NA,NA,TGTGCCAGCAGCTTAGAAGAGGCACGTTCTGTTGAGCTGTTTTTT,CASSLEEARSVELFF
TRBV28,TRBJ2-3,TRBD2,few,TGTGCCAGCAGTTACCCGACTAGCTCAACATACGATACGCAGTATTTT,CASSYPTSSTYDTQYF
TRBV2,TRBJ2-7,NA,NA,TGTGCCAGCTTTCCTAGCTCCTACGAGCAGTACTTC,CASFPSSYEQYF
TRBV15,TRBJ1-1,TRBD1,NA,TGTGCCACCAGCTCCCGGGAGGGGGCCATTCTAACTGAAGCTTTCTTT,CATSSREGAILTEAFF
TRBV4-1,TRBJ2-1,NA,few,TGCGCCAGCAGCCAACATGGGGTCCTGGGGTACAATGAGCAGTTCTTC,CASSQHGVLGYNEQFF
TRBV19,TRBJ2-2,NA,NA,TGTGCCAGTAGGACCACATCCACCGGGGAGCTGTTTTTT,CASRTTSTGELFF
TRBV7-9,TRBJ1-2,TRBD1,NA,TGTGCCAGCAGCTCGGGGACAGGGTCCTATGGCTACACCTTC,CASSSGTGSYGYTF
TRBV5-6,TRBJ2-7,NA,NA,TGTGCCAGCAGCTTGGTCCTTTCTCGCGAGCAGTACTTC,CASSLVLSREQYF
TRBV5-5,TRBJ1-1,NA,NA,TGTGCCAGCAGAGTCTCTTACGGCACTGAAGCTTTCTTT,CASRVSYGTEAFF
TRBV30,TRBJ1-5,TRBD1,NA,TGTGCCTGGAGCGCCAGGGGGCGAGGTCAGCCCCAGCATTTT,CAWSARGRGQPQHF
TRBV7-2,TRBJ1-5,TRBD1,NA,TGTGCCAGCAGCTTAGGCGGGGGGACAGGGATCAATCAGCCCCAGCATTTT,CASSLGGGTGINQPQHF
TRBV27,TRBJ2-2,NA,few,TGTGCCAGCAGGGACTCATCGACAGGAAACACCGGGGAGCTGTTTTTT,CASRDSSTGNTGELFF
TRBV11-2,TRBJ2-3,TRBD2,NA,TGTGCCAGCAGCTTCACCCCGATAGCGGGAGCGCAAGATACGCAGTATTTT,CASSFTPIAGAQDTQYF
TRBV9,TRBJ2-7,NA,NA,TGTGCCAGCAGCGTAGAAGTGGGGACTCCATCCTACGAGCAGTACTTC,CASSVEVGTPSYEQYF
TRBV11-3,TRBJ2-3,NA,NA,TGTGCCAGCAGCCCTGGCGGCACAGATACGCAGTATTTT,CASSPGGTDTQYF
TRBV2,TRBJ2-7,TRBD1,NA,TGTGCCAGCAGGGCCGGGACAGCCTACGAGCAGTACTTC,CASRAGTAYEQYF